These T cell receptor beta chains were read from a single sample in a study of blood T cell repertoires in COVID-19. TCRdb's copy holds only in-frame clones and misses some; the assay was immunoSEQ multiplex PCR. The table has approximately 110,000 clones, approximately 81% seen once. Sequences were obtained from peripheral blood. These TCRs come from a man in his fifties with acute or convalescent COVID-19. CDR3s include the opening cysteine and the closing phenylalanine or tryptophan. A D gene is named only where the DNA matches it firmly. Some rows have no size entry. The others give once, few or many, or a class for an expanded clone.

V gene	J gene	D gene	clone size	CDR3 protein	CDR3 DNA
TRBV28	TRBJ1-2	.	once	CASSLGGLEGYTF	TGTGCCAGCAGTTTAGGGGGACTCGAGGGCTACACCTTC
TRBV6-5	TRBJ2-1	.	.	CASRSASYNEQFF	TGTGCCAGCAGAAGCGCCTCCTACAATGAGCAGTTCTTC
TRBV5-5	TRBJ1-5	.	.	CASSFGTPTSPQHF	TGTGCCAGCAGCTTCGGGACACCGACCTCACCCCAGCATTTT
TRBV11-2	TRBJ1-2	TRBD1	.	CASSSFRGQANYGYTF	TGTGCCAGCAGCTCATTCAGGGGGCAAGCTAACTATGGCTACACCTTC
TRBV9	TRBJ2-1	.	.	CASSVDGGASSYNEQFF	TGTGCCAGCAGCGTAGATGGGGGGGCAAGCTCCTACAATGAGCAGTTCTTC
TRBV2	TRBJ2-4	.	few	CASRRGNSLDIQYF	TGTGCCAGCAGAAGAGGGAATTCGCTTGACATTCAGTACTTC
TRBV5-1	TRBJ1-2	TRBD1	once	CASSLGGTGVYGYTF	TGCGCCAGCAGCTTGGGGGGGACAGGGGTCTATGGCTACACCTTC
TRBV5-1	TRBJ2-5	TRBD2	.	CASSQTGTSGGARETQYF	TGCGCCAGCAGCCAGACCGGGACTAGCGGGGGGGCCCGGGAGACCCAGTACTTC
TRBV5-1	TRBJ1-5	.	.	CASSLEGVTQPQHF	TGCGCCAGCAGCTTGGAGGGGGTCACTCAGCCCCAGCATTTT
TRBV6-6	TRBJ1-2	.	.	CASTLEGGGSYGYTF	TGTGCCAGCACTCTCGAAGGGGGGGGGAGCTATGGCTACACCTTC
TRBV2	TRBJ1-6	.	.	CASSDRVKNSPLHF	TGTGCCAGCAGTGACAGGGTTAAGAATTCACCCCTCCACTTT
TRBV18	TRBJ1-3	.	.	CASSPRGGNTIYF	TGTGCCAGCTCACCCCGAGGGGGAAACACCATATATTTT
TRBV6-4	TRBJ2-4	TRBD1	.	CASMGQGAKNIQYF	TGTGCCAGCATGGGACAGGGGGCCAAAAACATTCAGTACTTC
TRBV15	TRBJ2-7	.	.	CATSRDPGSYEQYF	TGTGCCACCAGCAGAGACCCGGGCTCCTACGAGCAGTACTTC
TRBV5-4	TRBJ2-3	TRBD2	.	CASSFRRGGTRKDTQYF	TGTGCCAGCAGCTTTCGGCGGGGGGGGACCCGGAAAGATACGCAGTATTTT
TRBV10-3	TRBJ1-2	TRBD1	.	CAIQAGGGPGYTF	TGTGCCATCCAGGCAGGGGGAGGCCCGGGCTACACCTTC
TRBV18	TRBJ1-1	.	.	CASSPMVSGGMNTEAFF	TGTGCCAGCTCACCGATGGTCTCGGGGGGTATGAACACTGAAGCTTTCTTT
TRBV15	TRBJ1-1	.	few	CATSSWRDKNTEAFF	TGTGCCACCAGCAGTTGGAGAGATAAGAACACTGAAGCTTTCTTT
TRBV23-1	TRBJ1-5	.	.	CASRHTGGLRQPQHF	TGCGCCAGCAGACACACAGGAGGGCTAAGGCAGCCCCAGCATTTT
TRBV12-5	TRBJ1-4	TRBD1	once	CASGLFLSGTEEEGAEKLFF	TGTGCTAGTGGTTTGTTTTTATCCGGGACAGAGGAAGAGGGGGCCGAAAAACTGTTTTTT
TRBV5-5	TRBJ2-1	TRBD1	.	CASSGMGQGVSYNEQFF	TGTGCCAGCAGCGGAATGGGACAGGGGGTAAGCTACAATGAGCAGTTCTTC
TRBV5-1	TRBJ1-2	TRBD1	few	CASSSDRGRGDYGYTF	TGCGCCAGCAGCTCGGACAGGGGGCGAGGAGACTATGGCTACACCTTC
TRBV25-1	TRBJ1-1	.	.	CASRTPRGTEAFF	TGTGCCAGCAGGACGCCCCGGGGGACTGAAGCTTTCTTT
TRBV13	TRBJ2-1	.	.	CASSLMGLPYNEQFF	TGTGCCAGCAGCTTAATGGGGCTACCTTACAATGAGCAGTTCTTC
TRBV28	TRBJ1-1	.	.	CASSVGDREAFF	TGTGCCAGCAGCGTCGGGGATCGTGAAGCTTTCTTT
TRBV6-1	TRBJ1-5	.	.	CASSEVAGPQPQHF	TGTGCCAGCAGTGAGGTCGCGGGGCCCCAGCCCCAGCATTTT
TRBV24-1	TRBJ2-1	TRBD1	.	CATRGQGYNEQFF	TGTGCCACCCGGGGACAGGGGTACAATGAGCAGTTCTTC
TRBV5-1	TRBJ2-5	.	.	CASSSTGPQETQYF	TGCGCCAGCAGCTCTACAGGACCCCAAGAGACCCAGTACTTC